This TCR beta chain was recovered during a study of control samples from healthy donors and cancer patients. Assay used: immunoSEQ multiplex PCR; TCRdb lists only in-frame clones, some missing. This sample has 150,000 to 200,000 clones, with nearly 90% found just once. This CDR3 has 12 amino acids. In germline, CDR1 is ENHRY, CDR2 SYGVKD. V lost 4 bases to trimming and J lost 4 bases, with 7 bases between them. Specimen: blood. The V gene is TRBV10-3, the J gene TRBJ1-1; D is uncertain. This TCR came from a woman between 45 and 60 years old in good health. CDR3 nucleotides: TGTGCCATCAGTGGGCAGCGCACTGAAGCTTTCTTT. Translated: CAISGQRTEAFF.